These 12 T cell receptor beta chains were sequenced from one sample in a study of cytomegalovirus exposure and HLA in healthy donors. PCR was performed using 60 Vbeta and 13 Jbeta primers. The repertoire was sequenced with immunoSEQ multiplex PCR; TCRdb's copy has only in-frame clones and lacks some. Its listing shows 200,000 to 250,000 clones. Sequencing was carried out using PBMCs. The receptors here all came from a girl aged 2 to 9 in good health and CMV-seropositive.

The chain carries TRBV7-2 and TRBJ2-7; possibly TRBD2 for D (6 bases). V was clipped by 1 base and J by 5 bases, with 18 bases between them. CDR3 size: 16 residues. Germline V CDR1 and CDR2: SGHTA, FQGNSA. In nucleotides, the CDR3 is TGTGCCAGCAGCTTAGGTCCGGAGGGCCCTCTTGACGAGCAGTACTTC. It is translated as CASSLGPEGPLDEQYF.

The rearrangement links TRBV7-8 to TRBJ2-2; the match to TRBD2 covers 9 bases. V dropped 1 base and J dropped 7; count of bases not matched to a gene: 4. From germline, CDR1 is SGHVS and CDR2 FQNEAQ. CDR3 size: 15 residues. CDR3: CASSLVSGSIGELFF. The CDR3 DNA follows: TGTGCCAGCAGCTTAGTTAGCGGGAGTATCGGGGAGCTGTTTTTT.

The CDR3, as DNA: TGTGCCAGCTCGACAGGGGGCGCCCAAAAGCAGTACTTC. Translation: CASSTGGAQKQYF. The genes are TRBV28 and TRBJ2-7; 10 positions agree with TRBD1. Germline V gives CDR1 MDHEN, CDR2 SYDVKM. The CDR3 extends over 13 amino acids. Trimming at V came to 8 bases and at J to 8 bases, leaving 9 bases not matched to a gene.

V is TRBV28 and J is TRBJ2-7; D is unclear. In germline, CDR1 is MDHEN, CDR2 SYDVKM. V was clipped by 7 bases and J by 5 bases, with 15 bases between them. The CDR3 sequence is 13 residues long. The CDR3: CASMENPLNEQYF. The CDR3 DNA follows: TGTGCCAGCATGGAGAATCCCCTGAACGAGCAGTACTTC.

The V and J genes are TRBV14 and TRBJ2-3; D is possibly TRBD2 (6 bases). This CDR3 spans 14 amino acids. Germline assignment: CDR1 SGHDN and CDR2 FVKESK. V lost 4 bases and J lost 1, with 9 bases in between. This CDR3 reads CASSLTGGTDTQYF. CDR3 coding DNA: TGTGCCAGCAGCCTGACGGGGGGCACAGATACGCAGTATTTT.

The chain uses TRBV7-6 and TRBJ2-7; 10 positions agree with TRBD2. The junction had 3 bases not matched to a gene; V was cut back by 4 bases and J by 0 bases. Per the germline V gene, CDR1 is SGHVS and CDR2 is FNYEAQ. The CDR3 extends over 15 amino acids. In nucleotides, the CDR3 is TGTGCCAGCAGCTCCGCTAGCGGGAGCTCCTACGAGCAGTACTTC. This sequence encodes CASSSASGSSYEQYF.

This chain uses TRBV28 with TRBJ2-3; 7 nucleotides match TRBD1. Germline V gives CDR1 MDHEN, CDR2 SYDVKM. This CDR3 contains 13 residues. Trimming took 8 bases from V and 4 from J; bases not matched to a gene: 6. The CDR3 DNA follows: TGTGCCAGCCATCACACAGGGGCAGATACGCAGTATTTT. It yields the protein CASHHTGADTQYF.

V usage is TRBV4-1 and J usage is TRBJ2-4, with D possibly matching TRBD1 (6 bases). Germline-derived CDR1 and CDR2 are MGHRA and YSYEKL. CDR3 size: 16 residues. The V end was cut by 4 bases, the J end by 0 bases, with 13 bases between. As DNA, the CDR3 is TGCGCCAGCAGCCCAGGGGACAACCTAGCCAAAAACATTCAGTACTTC. Amino acids: CASSPGDNLAKNIQYF.

The V gene is TRBV9, the J gene TRBJ2-7; D gene unclear. The germline V gene encodes CDR1 SGDLS and CDR2 YYNGEE. Trimming stripped 2 bases from V and 0 bases from J, with 9 bases between. This CDR3 contains 14 residues. This CDR3 is CASSVGTFSYEQYF. In DNA form, the CDR3 reads TGTGCCAGCAGCGTGGGCACGTTCTCCTACGAGCAGTACTTC.

The chain recombines TRBV7-8 with TRBJ1-6; 10 bases align to TRBD1. The CDR3 sequence is 16 residues long. Looked up from germline, CDR1 is SGHVS and CDR2 is FQNEAQ. Losses at the gene ends were 1 base for V and 7 bases for J; bases not matched to a gene: 4. CDR3 DNA sequence: TGTGCCAGCAGCTTAGGTGGGGGACAGGGGAATTCACCCCTCCACTTT. It translates to CASSLGGGQGNSPLHF. The whole variable domain, filled in from reference TRBV7-8 and TRBJ1-6, reads GAGVSQSPRYKVAKRGQDVALRCDPISGHVSLFWYQQALGQGPEFLTYFQNEAQLDKSGLPSDRFFAERPEGSVSTLKIQRTQQEDSAVYLCASSLGGGQGNSPLHFGNGTRLTVT.

This chain uses TRBV5-3 with TRBJ2-4; 7 nucleotides match TRBD2. TRBV5-3 is an open reading frame whose function is uncertain. V lost 4 bases, J lost 4 bases, and 23 bases stayed unmatched. The length of the CDR3 is 20 residues. DNA of the CDR3: TGTGCCAGAAGCAAAAATCCCAAACGCGGACTAGTTCGAACTAAAAACATTCAGTACTTC. Translation gives CARSKNPKRGLVRTKNIQYF.

The chain combines TRBV4-1 with TRBJ2-1, with 12 bases lining up with TRBD2. The CDR3 covers 20 residues. The junction had 10 bases not matched to a gene; V was cut back by 0 bases and J by 1 base. Germline values: CDR1 MGHRA, CDR2 YSYEKL. The CDR3 loop is CASSQDRGTSGWTSYNEQFF. In nucleotides, the CDR3 is TGCGCCAGCAGCCAAGATAGGGGGACTAGCGGGTGGACATCCTACAATGAGCAGTTCTTC.